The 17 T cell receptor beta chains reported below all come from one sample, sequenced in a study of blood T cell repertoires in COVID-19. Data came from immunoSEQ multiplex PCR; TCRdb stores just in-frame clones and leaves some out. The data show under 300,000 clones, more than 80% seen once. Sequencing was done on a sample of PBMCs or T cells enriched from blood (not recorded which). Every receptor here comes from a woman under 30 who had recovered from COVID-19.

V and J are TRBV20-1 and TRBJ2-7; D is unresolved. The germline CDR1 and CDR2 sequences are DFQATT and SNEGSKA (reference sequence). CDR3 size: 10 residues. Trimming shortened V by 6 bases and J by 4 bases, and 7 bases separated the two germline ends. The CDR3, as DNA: TGCAGTGCCCAAGCATACGAGCAGTACTTC. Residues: CSAQAYEQYF.

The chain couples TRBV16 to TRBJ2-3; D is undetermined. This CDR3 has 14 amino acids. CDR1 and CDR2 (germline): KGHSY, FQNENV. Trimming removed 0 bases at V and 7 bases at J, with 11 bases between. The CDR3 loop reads CASSQSIGPNTQYF. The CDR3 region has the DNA TGTGCCAGCAGCCAATCGATCGGTCCCAATACGCAGTATTTT.

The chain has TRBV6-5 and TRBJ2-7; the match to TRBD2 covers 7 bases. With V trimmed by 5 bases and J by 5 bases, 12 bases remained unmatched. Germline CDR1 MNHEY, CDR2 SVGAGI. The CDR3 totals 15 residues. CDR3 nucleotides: TGTGCCAGCAGTACGGGGGAGGGACGGGGAAACGAGCAGTACTTC. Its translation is CASSTGEGRGNEQYF.

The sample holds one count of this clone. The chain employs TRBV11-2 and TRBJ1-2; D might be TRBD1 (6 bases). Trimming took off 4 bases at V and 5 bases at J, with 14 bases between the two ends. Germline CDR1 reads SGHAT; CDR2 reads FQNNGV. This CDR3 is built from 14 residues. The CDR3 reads CASSSMTGMYGYTF. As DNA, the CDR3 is TGTGCCAGCAGCTCCATGACAGGAATGTATGGCTACACCTTC.

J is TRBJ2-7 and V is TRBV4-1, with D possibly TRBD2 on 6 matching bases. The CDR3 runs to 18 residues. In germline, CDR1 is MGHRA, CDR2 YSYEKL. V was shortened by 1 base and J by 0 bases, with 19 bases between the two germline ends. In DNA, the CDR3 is TGCGCCAGCAGCCAAGGCCCCCTCGCCGGGGGACTCTCCTACGAGCAGTACTTC. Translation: CASSQGPLAGGLSYEQYF.

The CDR3 loop reads CASSPQGAGELFF. DNA for the CDR3: TGTGCCAGCAGCCCCCAGGGGGCCGGGGAGCTGTTTTTT. The rearrangement links TRBV3-1 (or the pseudogene TRBV3-2) to TRBJ2-2, with 7 positions matching TRBD1. V was clipped by 4 bases and J by 6 bases; unmatched bases: 2. CDR1 and CDR2 (germline): LGHDT, YNNKEL (reference sequence). The CDR3 contains 13 residues.

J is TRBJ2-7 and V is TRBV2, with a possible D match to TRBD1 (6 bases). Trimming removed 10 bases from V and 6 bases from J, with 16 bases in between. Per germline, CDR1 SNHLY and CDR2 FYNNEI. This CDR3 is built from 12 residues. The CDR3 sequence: CATILGGGEQYF. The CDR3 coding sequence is TGTGCCACCATCCTTGGGGGCGGCGAGCAGTACTTC.

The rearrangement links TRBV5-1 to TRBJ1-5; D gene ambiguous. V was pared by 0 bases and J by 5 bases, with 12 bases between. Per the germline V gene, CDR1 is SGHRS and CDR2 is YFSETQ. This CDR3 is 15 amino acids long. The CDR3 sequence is CASSLDAGQDQPQHF. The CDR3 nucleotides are TGCGCCAGCAGCTTGGATGCAGGCCAAGATCAGCCCCAGCATTTT.

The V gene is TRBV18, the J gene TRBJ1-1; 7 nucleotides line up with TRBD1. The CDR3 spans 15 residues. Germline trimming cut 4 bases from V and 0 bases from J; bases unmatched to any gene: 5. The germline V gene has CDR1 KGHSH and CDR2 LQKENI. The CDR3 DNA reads TGTGCCAGCTCACTCTTGACAGGGATGAACACTGAAGCTTTCTTT. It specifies CASSLLTGMNTEAFF.

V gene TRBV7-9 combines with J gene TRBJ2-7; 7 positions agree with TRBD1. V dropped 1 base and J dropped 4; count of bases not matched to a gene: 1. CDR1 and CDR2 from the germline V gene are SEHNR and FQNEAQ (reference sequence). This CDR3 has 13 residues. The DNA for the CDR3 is TGTGCCAGCAGCTTAGACAGGGGATACGAGCAGTACTTC. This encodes CASSLDRGYEQYF.

CDR3 nucleotide sequence: TGTGCCAGCAGTGGGGGGGCAGCTAATGAAAAACTGTTTTTT. Its translation: CASSGGAANEKLFF. The chain couples TRBV28 to TRBJ1-4; D is perhaps TRBD1 (6 bases). This CDR3 has 14 amino acids. V lost 5 bases to trimming and J lost 3 bases, with 10 bases between them. CDR1 is MDHEN, CDR2 SYDVKM, per germline.

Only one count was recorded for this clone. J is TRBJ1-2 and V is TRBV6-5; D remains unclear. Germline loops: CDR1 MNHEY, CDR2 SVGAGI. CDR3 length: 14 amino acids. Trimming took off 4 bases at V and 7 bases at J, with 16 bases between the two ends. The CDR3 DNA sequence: TGTGCCAGCAGTTGGCGTGAAGGTAGCCTTGGCTACACCTTC. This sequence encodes CASSWREGSLGYTF.

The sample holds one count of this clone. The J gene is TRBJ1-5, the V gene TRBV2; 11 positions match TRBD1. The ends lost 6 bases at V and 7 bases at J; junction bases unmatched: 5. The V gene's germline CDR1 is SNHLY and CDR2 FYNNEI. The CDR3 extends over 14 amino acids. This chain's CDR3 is CASSPGQGGQPQHF. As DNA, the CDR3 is TGTGCCAGCAGCCCGGGACAGGGGGGCCAGCCCCAGCATTTT.

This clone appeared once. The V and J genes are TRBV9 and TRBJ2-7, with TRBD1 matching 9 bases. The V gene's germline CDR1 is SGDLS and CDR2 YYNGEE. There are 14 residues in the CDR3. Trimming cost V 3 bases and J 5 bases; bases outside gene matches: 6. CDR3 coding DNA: TGTGCCAGCAGCGGAAGGGGACAGGGCAACGAGCAGTACTTC. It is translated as CASSGRGQGNEQYF.

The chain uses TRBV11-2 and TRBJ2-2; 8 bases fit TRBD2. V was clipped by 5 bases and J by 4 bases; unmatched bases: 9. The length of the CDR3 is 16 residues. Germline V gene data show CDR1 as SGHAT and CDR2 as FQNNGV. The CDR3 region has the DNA TGTGCCAGCAGCCTTATTCTCGGGGGGGTCACCGGGGAGCTGTTTTTT. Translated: CASSLILGGVTGELFF. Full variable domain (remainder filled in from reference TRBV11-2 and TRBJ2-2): EAGVAQSPRYKIIEKRQSVAFWCNPISGHATLYWYQQILGQGPKLLIQFQNNGVVDDSQLPKDRFSAERLKGVDSTLKIQPAKLEDSAVYLCASSLILGGVTGELFFGEGSRLTVL.

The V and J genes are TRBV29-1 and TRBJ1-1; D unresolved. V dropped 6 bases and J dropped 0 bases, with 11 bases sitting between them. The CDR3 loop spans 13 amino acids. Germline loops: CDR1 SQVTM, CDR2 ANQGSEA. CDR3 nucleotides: TGCAGCGTCATCGGCAGGATGAACACTGAAGCTTTCTTT. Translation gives CSVIGRMNTEAFF. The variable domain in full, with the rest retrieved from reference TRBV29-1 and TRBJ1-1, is SAVISQKPSRDICQRGTSLTIQCQVDSQVTMMFWYRQQPGQSLTLIATANQGSEATYESGFVIDKFPISRPNLTFSTLTVSNMSPEDSSIYLCSVIGRMNTEAFFGQGTRLTVV.

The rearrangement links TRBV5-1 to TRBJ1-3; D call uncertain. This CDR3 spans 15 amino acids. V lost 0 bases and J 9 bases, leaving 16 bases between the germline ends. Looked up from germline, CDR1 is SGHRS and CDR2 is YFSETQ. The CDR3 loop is CASSLEGPAGSTIYF. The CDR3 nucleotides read TGCGCCAGCAGCTTGGAAGGCCCGGCGGGGAGCACCATATATTTT.